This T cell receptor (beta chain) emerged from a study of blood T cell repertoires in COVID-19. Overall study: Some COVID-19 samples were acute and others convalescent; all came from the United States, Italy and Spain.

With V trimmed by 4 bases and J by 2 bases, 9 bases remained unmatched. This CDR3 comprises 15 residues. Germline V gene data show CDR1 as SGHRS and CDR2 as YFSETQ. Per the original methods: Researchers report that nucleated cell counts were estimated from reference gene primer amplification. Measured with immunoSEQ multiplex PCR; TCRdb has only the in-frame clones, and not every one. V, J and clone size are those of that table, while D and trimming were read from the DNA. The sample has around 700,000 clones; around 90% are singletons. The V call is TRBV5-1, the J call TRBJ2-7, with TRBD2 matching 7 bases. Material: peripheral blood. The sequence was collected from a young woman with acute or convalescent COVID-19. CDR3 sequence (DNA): TGCGCCAGCAGCCCGTCCTCAAGCGGGGCCTACGAGCAGTACTTC. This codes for CASSPSSSGAYEQYF. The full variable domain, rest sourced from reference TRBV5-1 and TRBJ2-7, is KAGVTQTPRYLIKTRGQQVTLSCSPISGHRSVSWYQQTPGQGLQFLFEYFSETQRNKGNFPGRFSGRQFSNSRSEMNVSTLELGDSALYLCASSPSSSGAYEQYFGPGTRLTVT.